The rows below give T cell receptor beta chains drawn from one sample of a study of T cell responses to AZD1222 COVID-19 vaccine. Measured with immunoSEQ multiplex PCR; TCRdb has only the in-frame clones, and not every one. The data contain roughly 120,000 clones, 88% of them seen just once; the ten biggest clones take up around a tenth. The input for sequencing was peripheral blood, taken on day 0 of AZD1222 vaccination. These receptors came from an adult in good health. Both conserved end residues are part of each CDR3. D genes are given only for firm matches. Size is stated for part of the rows, as once, few or many counts, or as a class when the clone is expanded.

j_gene	v_gene	len	d_gene	abundance	CDR3nt	CDR3aa
TRBJ1-1	TRBV19	15	TRBD1	.	TGTGCCAGTAGTATGAACACAGGGGGGAACACTGAAGCTTTCTTT	CASSMNTGGNTEAFF
TRBJ1-1	TRBV4-1	11	.	.	TGCGCCAGCAGCCGCGCAGGGGAAGCTTTCTTT	CASSRAGEAFF
TRBJ1-2	TRBV2	11	.	.	TGTGCCAGCAGGGACCTGAAGGTGTCGGTGTTC	CASRDLKVSVF
TRBJ2-7	TRBV5-1	14	.	.	TGCGCCAGCAGCCGGGTTAGCGACCCCTACGAGCAGTACTTC	CASSRVSDPYEQYF
TRBJ1-1	TRBV7-3	16	TRBD1	.	TGTGCCAGCAGCTTAAGCGGCCAAGGGGGCAGGACTGAAGCTTTCTTT	CASSLSGQGGRTEAFF
TRBJ1-2	TRBV30	16	TRBD1	.	TGTGCCTGGAGTTGGCTGGGACAGGGCGCATACTATGGCTACACCTTC	CAWSWLGQGAYYGYTF
TRBJ1-6	TRBV2	13	.	.	TGTGCCAGCAGTGTCGGGACCTATTCACCCCTCCACTTT	CASSVGTYSPLHF
TRBJ1-1	TRBV19	18	TRBD1	.	TGTGCCAGTAGTCCCAACGCAACCCCGGGACAGGGAAACACTGAAGCTTTCTTT	CASSPNATPGQGNTEAFF
TRBJ1-5	TRBV4-1	15	.	.	TGCGCCAGCAGCCAAAACCCGGGGGCAGGACAGCCCCAGCATTTT	CASSQNPGAGQPQHF
TRBJ1-4	TRBV5-4	17	TRBD1	.	TGTGCCAGCAGAAAACAGGGGGCGAAGGCACCTAATGAAAAACTGTTTTTT	CASRKQGAKAPNEKLFF
TRBJ1-2	TRBV30	15	.	.	TGTGCCTGGAGTATGGGTAGGAGGTCTAACTATGGCTACACCTTC	CAWSMGRRSNYGYTF
TRBJ1-5	TRBV21-1	16	.	.	TGTGCCAGCTGCACTGGCAGGGAGCTTAACAATCAGCCCCAGCATTTT	CASCTGRELNNQPQHF
TRBJ2-5	TRBV19	15	TRBD1	.	TGTGCCAGTAGTCCCGGGACAGGGGGTAGCGAGACCCAGTACTTC	CASSPGTGGSETQYF
TRBJ2-2	TRBV10-2	13	.	.	TGCGCCAGCAGTGGGACAATCACCGGGGAGCTGTTTTTT	CASSGTITGELFF
TRBJ2-2	TRBV28	12	TRBD2	.	TGTGCCAGCAGAACGCTAGCGGTTGAGCTGTTTTTT	CASRTLAVELFF
TRBJ2-7	TRBV3-1/TRBV3-2	15	TRBD1	medium-sized	TGTGCCAGCAGCCAAGATAACAGGGGGCTTGGCGAGCAGTACTTC	CASSQDNRGLGEQYF
TRBJ2-7	TRBV27	15	.	.	TGTGCCAGCTCCCTCGGAGGGGCTGGCGGCTACGAGCAGTACTTC	CASSLGGAGGYEQYF
TRBJ2-6	TRBV5-4	18	TRBD2	.	TGTGCCAGCAGCCCGCGGGAGGGGCGGGGCTCTGGGGCCAACGTCCTGACTTTC	CASSPREGRGSGANVLTF
TRBJ1-1	TRBV6-6	16	.	once	TGTGCCAGCACCACCAGCCTCGGGGATGGGGACACTGAAGCTTTCTTT	CASTTSLGDGDTEAFF
TRBJ2-2	TRBV9	18	TRBD2	once	TGTGCCAGCAGCGTGTCTAGCGGGAGGGCCGGGGACACCGGGGAGCTGTTTTTT	CASSVSSGRAGDTGELFF
TRBJ2-2	TRBV14	15	TRBD2	.	TGTGCCAGCAGCCAATTTCTAGCGGGAGCCGGGGAGCTGTTTTTT	CASSQFLAGAGELFF
TRBJ2-1	TRBV5-1	15	TRBD1	.	TGCGCCAGCAGACATCAACAGGGGGCAGGCGATGAGCAGTTCTTC	CASRHQQGAGDEQFF
TRBJ2-1	TRBV9	16	.	once	TGTGCCAGCAGCGTAGCGGTGGACTTCTACCCGAATGAGCAGTTCTTC	CASSVAVDFYPNEQFF
TRBJ1-5	TRBV7-3	20	TRBD1	once	TGTGCCAGCAGCTTCGATCTAGGACAGGGAAAGGGCTATAGCAATCAGCCCCAGCATTTT	CASSFDLGQGKGYSNQPQHF
TRBJ2-7	TRBV3-1/TRBV3-2	14	TRBD2	.	TGTGCCAGCAGCCGAACTAGCGGGAGATACGAGCAGTACTTC	CASSRTSGRYEQYF
TRBJ2-5	TRBV9	14	TRBD1	.	TGTGCCAGCAGCGTAGCTACAGGGGTAGAGACCCAGTACTTC	CASSVATGVETQYF
TRBJ1-5	TRBV6-1	15	.	.	TGTGCCAGCAGTGACCAGGGTGGTAACAATCAGCCCCAGCATTTT	CASSDQGGNNQPQHF
TRBJ2-7	TRBV7-2	15	TRBD1	once	TGTGCCAGCAGCTTAAGGGGACAGAGTCCCTACGAGCAGTACTTC	CASSLRGQSPYEQYF
TRBJ2-1	TRBV6-5	15	TRBD1	once	TGTGCCAGCAGAGTGACAGGGGGCCCCTACAATGAGCAGTTCTTC	CASRVTGGPYNEQFF
TRBJ2-7	TRBV28	10	TRBD1	.	TGTGCCAGCAGTTTATACAGGGGGTCCTTC	CASSLYRGSF
TRBJ2-5	TRBV11-3	13	.	.	TGTGCCAGCAGCCTAGGGGTTCGGGAGACCCAGTACTTC	CASSLGVRETQYF
TRBJ2-7	TRBV5-1	19	TRBD2	.	TGCGCCAGCAGCTTGGGGGTGACTAGCGGATACCCCAATTTCTACGAGCAGTACTTC	CASSLGVTSGYPNFYEQYF
TRBJ2-3	TRBV11-3	16	.	once	TGTGCCAGCAGCTTAGACGGGCTAGGGGGCACAGATACGCAGTATTTT	CASSLDGLGGTDTQYF
TRBJ1-2	TRBV18	15	TRBD1	.	TGTGCCAGCTCACCCGACAGGGCCGACAACTATGGCTACACCTTC	CASSPDRADNYGYTF
TRBJ1-4	TRBV6-1	16	.	.	TGTGCCAGCAGTGAAATTAAGGGCCTCGTTCGTGAAAAACTGTTTTTT	CASSEIKGLVREKLFF
TRBJ1-4	TRBV30	14	.	.	TGTGCCTGGAGTACCCCCGGGAGGGGTGAAAAACTGTTTTTT	CAWSTPGRGEKLFF
TRBJ1-3	TRBV7-9	17	.	.	TGTGCCAGCAGCTTAGATCGCCCGGGGGCGTTTGGAAACACCATATATTTT	CASSLDRPGAFGNTIYF
TRBJ2-3	TRBV7-2	16	TRBD2	.	TGTGCCAGCAGCTTCGGGACTAGCGGCCAGACAGATACGCAGTATTTT	CASSFGTSGQTDTQYF
TRBJ1-1	TRBV11-2	13	.	.	TGTGCCAGCAGCTTAGACGGCGGAGTTGAAGCTTTCTTT	CASSLDGGVEAFF
TRBJ1-1	TRBV27	15	.	.	TGTGCCAGCAGTTTGAGGGCAGGAGCGGGGACTGAAGCTTTCTTT	CASSLRAGAGTEAFF
TRBJ1-5	TRBV6-1	17	.	.	TGTGCCAGCAGTGGGGTGGCCTACACCCTTAGCAATCAGCCCCAGCATTTT	CASSGVAYTLSNQPQHF
TRBJ1-2	TRBV6-6	14	.	once	TGTGCCAGCAGTTACTCGACGGGGTCGCGAGGCTACACCTTC	CASSYSTGSRGYTF
TRBJ2-6	TRBV24-1	20	TRBD2	.	TGTGCCACCAGTGATGGGCCCGGGACCAACTCGGGGGGTGGGGCCAACGTCCTGACTTTC	CATSDGPGTNSGGGANVLTF
TRBJ1-2	TRBV12-3/TRBV12-4	13	.	once	TGTGCCAGCAGTTTCGACAGAGGCTATGGCTACACCTTC	CASSFDRGYGYTF
TRBJ2-7	TRBV5-1	15	.	.	TGCGCCAGCAGCCAAAGAACGGGCCCGACCTACGAGCAGTACTTC	CASSQRTGPTYEQYF
TRBJ1-6	TRBV19	14	.	.	TGTGCCAGTAGTACACAGGGTACTAATTCACCCCTCCACTTT	CASSTQGTNSPLHF
TRBJ2-1	TRBV7-9	16	.	.	TGTGCCAGCAGCTTATTGACGGCCAACCGTCGGGATGAGCAGTTCTTC	CASSLLTANRRDEQFF
TRBJ2-7	TRBV6-5	14	.	few	TGTGCCAGCAGCCTGAATTCCCGGGGCCTCGAGCAGTACTTC	CASSLNSRGLEQYF
TRBJ2-3	TRBV24-1	21	TRBD2	.	TGTGCCACCAGATTAGGACTAGCGGGCTCCGGGGTTCCCGCTAGCACAGATACGCAGTATTTT	CATRLGLAGSGVPASTDTQYF
TRBJ2-3	TRBV18	17	TRBD2	.	TGTGCCAGCTCACCACCGACTAGCGGGGAAGGAGGAGATACGCAGTATTTT	CASSPPTSGEGGDTQYF
TRBJ1-2	TRBV7-2	15	TRBD1	.	TGTGCCAGCAGCTTAGGCCAGGGGGCGCGATACGGCTACACCTTC	CASSLGQGARYGYTF
TRBJ1-1	TRBV11-2	16	.	.	TGTGCCAGCAGAGCAGTGGGACGAGGGGGGAACACTGAAGCTTTCTTT	CASRAVGRGGNTEAFF
TRBJ1-2	TRBV28	15	.	few	TGTGCCAGCAGCGGTTCTTCTTTAAGTAACTATGGCTACACCTTC	CASSGSSLSNYGYTF
TRBJ1-1	TRBV28	16	.	.	TGTGCCAGCAGTTTAACCTCGGCAGGAGTGGGCACTGAAGCTTTCTTT	CASSLTSAGVGTEAFF
TRBJ1-2	TRBV15	17	.	.	TGTGCCACCAGCCACGGGGGAATGACAGCCTTAAACTATGGCTACACCTTC	CATSHGGMTALNYGYTF
TRBJ1-3	TRBV29-1	13	.	few	TGCAGCGTTGGCCGGGGTAATGGAAACACCATATATTTT	CSVGRGNGNTIYF
TRBJ1-2	TRBV9	15	TRBD1	.	TGTGCCAGCACCGGGACAGGGACGATTAACTATGGCTACACCTTC	CASTGTGTINYGYTF
TRBJ2-5	TRBV9	14	TRBD2	once	TGTGCCAGCAGCGTAGAGGGCGGGAGTAAGACCCAGTACTTC	CASSVEGGSKTQYF
TRBJ2-7	TRBV19	19	TRBD2	.	TGTGCCAGTAGTGCCCAAACTTTAGGGAAGCGGGGATCTCGCTACGAGCAGTACTTC	CASSAQTLGKRGSRYEQYF